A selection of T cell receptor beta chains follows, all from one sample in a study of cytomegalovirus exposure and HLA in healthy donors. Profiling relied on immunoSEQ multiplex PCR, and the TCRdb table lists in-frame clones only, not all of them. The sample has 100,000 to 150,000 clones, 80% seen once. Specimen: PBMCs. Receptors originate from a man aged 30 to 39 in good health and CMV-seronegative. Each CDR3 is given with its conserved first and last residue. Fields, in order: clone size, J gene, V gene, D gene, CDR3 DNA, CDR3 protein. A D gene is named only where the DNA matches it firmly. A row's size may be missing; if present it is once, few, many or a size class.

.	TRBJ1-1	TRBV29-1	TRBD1	TGCAGCGTTGGCCGACAGGGGAAGAACACTGAAGCTTTCTTT	CSVGRQGKNTEAFF
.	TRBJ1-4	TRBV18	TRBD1	TGTGCCAGCTCACCCCCGGGACAGGTCTACGAAAAACTGTTTTTT	CASSPPGQVYEKLFF
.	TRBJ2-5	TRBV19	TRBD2	TGTGCCAGTAGCGCTAGCGGGGGGACAGAAGAGACCCAGTACTTC	CASSASGGTEETQYF
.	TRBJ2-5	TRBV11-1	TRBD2	TGTGCCAGCAGCGGGACTAGCGGGGGGGCCGGGCGCGAGACCCAGTACTTC	CASSGTSGGAGRETQYF
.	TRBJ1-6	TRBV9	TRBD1	TGTGCCAGCAGCGTAGAAGCGACAGGGAATTCACCCCTCCACTTT	CASSVEATGNSPLHF
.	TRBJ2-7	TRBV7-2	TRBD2	TGTGCCAGCAGCTCAGATTCGGGGACTAGCTACGAGCAGTACTTC	CASSSDSGTSYEQYF
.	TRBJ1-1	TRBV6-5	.	TGTGCCAGCAGTTACTCGACGGGGGGCGCGTTCACTGAAGCTTTCTTT	CASSYSTGGAFTEAFF
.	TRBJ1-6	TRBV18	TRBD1	TGTGCCAGCTCACCCTTGGGACAGATTAATTCACCCCTCCACTTT	CASSPLGQINSPLHF
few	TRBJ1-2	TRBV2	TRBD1	TGTGCCAGCAGTTCCAGGGGGACAGGGGGTAGTGGCTACACCTTC	CASSSRGTGGSGYTF
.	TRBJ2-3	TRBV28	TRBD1	TGTGCCAGCAGCACACTCTACGACAGGGCCGGAGATACGCAGTATTTT	CASSTLYDRAGDTQYF
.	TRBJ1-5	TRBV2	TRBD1	TGTGCCAGCAGTGAAGGACAGGGGGCCCAGCCCCAGCATTTT	CASSEGQGAQPQHF
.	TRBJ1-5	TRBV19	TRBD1	TGTGCCAGTAGTGACCCTGGACAGGGGCATGGTCAGCCCCAGCATTTT	CASSDPGQGHGQPQHF
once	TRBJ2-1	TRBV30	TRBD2	TGTGCCTGGAACCGGAGGCTAGCGGGGGGGGAGTTCTTC	CAWNRRLAGGEFF
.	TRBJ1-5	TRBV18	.	TGTGCCAGCTCAGAGATAGCCATCAAACAGCCCCAGCATTTT	CASSEIAIKQPQHF
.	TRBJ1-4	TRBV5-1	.	TGCGCCAGCAGCCGGGGGGCCGCTAATGAAAAACTGTTTTTT	CASSRGAANEKLFF
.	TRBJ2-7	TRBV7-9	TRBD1	TGTGCCAGCAGCTTTGGGACAGGGAATCCCCACGAGCAGTACTTC	CASSFGTGNPHEQYF
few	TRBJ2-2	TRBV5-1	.	TGCGCCAGCAGTCCCGACCCTCAGGGAAGCCCCCCCGGGGAGCTGTTTTTT	CASSPDPQGSPPGELFF
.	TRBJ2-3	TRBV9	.	TGTGCCAGCAGCGCCCAGCGGGACACTAGCACAGATACGCAGTATTTT	CASSAQRDTSTDTQYF
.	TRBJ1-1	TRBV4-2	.	TGTGCCAGCAGCCCCTATAGGGGGGGAGCGGAAGCTTTCTTT	CASSPYRGGAEAFF
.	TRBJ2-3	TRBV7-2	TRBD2	TGTGCCAGCAGCGTTTCTAGCGGGGGGGCCGGAGATACGCAGTATTTT	CASSVSSGGAGDTQYF
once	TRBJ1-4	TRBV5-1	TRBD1	TGCGCCAGCAGCTTGCTGGTCGGGACAGGGGATGAAAAACTGTTTTTT	CASSLLVGTGDEKLFF
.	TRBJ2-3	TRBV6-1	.	TGTGCCAGCAGTGAAGTAATAGCCCCCGATACGCAGTATTTT	CASSEVIAPDTQYF
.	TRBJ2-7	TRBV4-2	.	TGTGCCAGCAGCCAAGATCCCGGTTCCCCGTCCTACGAGCAGTACTTC	CASSQDPGSPSYEQYF
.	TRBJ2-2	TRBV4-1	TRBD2	TGCGCCAGCAGCCAAGTCGGGAGGGCTCGGGACACCGGGGAGCTGTTTTTT	CASSQVGRARDTGELFF
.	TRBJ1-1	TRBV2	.	TGTGCCAGCAGTGAGAGTATCCTCAGAGTCGGGGCTTTCTTT	CASSESILRVGAFF
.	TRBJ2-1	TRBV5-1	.	TGCGCCAGCAGCCCCCCGGCCTACAATGAGCAGTTCTTC	CASSPPAYNEQFF
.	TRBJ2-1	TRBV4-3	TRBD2	TGCGCCAGCAGCCCCCGGACTAGCGGGGGGGCCGATGAGCAGTTCTTC	CASSPRTSGGADEQFF
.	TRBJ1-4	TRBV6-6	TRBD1	TGTGCCAGTTGGGGACAGGACTATGAAAAACTGTTTTTT	CASWGQDYEKLFF
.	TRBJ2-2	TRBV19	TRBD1	TGTGCCAGTAGTCTCACAGGGGGCTGGACCGGGGAGCTGTTTTTT	CASSLTGGWTGELFF
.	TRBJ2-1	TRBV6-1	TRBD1	TGTGCCAGCAGTGAATCGGGGACAGCCTACAATGAGCAGTTCTTC	CASSESGTAYNEQFF
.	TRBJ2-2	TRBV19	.	TGTGCCAGTAGTATCACTCGGGGGAACACCGGGGAGCTGTTTTTT	CASSITRGNTGELFF
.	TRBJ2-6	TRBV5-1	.	TGCGCCAGCAGCCCCTTTGCGGAGACTGGGGCCAACGGCCTGACTTTC	CASSPFAETGANGLTF
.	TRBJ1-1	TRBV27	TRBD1	TGTGCCAGCAGCGTTACAGGGGGCGGAGGCGAAGCTTTCTTT	CASSVTGGGGEAFF
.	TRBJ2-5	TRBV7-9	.	TGTGCCAGCAGTGGAGGGGAAGAGACCCAGTACTTC	CASSGGEETQYF
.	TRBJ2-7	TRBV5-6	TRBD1	TGTGCCAGCAGCTTCTACGGGACAGCCGATCGAGGGGGCGAGCAGTACTTC	CASSFYGTADRGGEQYF
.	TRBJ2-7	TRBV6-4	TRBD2	TGTGCCAGCAGTGACTGGGGGGGCTACGAGCAGTACTTC	CASSDWGGYEQYF
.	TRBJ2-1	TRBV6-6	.	TGTGCCAGCACTTTACAGGGCCAGGGGGAGCAGTTCTTC	CASTLQGQGEQFF
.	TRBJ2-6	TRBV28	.	TGTGCCAGCAGGCTCTCTGGGGCCAACGGCCTGACTTTC	CASRLSGANGLTF
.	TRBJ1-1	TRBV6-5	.	TGTGCCAGCAGTCCGTTTACAGGGCCCACTGAAGCTTTCTTT	CASSPFTGPTEAFF
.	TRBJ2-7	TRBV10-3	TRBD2	TGTGCCATCAGTGTGAAGGGGCGGGAGAACGAGCAGTACTTC	CAISVKGRENEQYF
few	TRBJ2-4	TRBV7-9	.	TGTGCCAGCAGCTTAGGGATAGCAGGGAGGAGCGCCAAAAACATTCAGTACTTC	CASSLGIAGRSAKNIQYF
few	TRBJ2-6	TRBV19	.	TGTGCCAGTAGCAGAAACAGGGTTACGAGCTCTGGGGCCAACGTCCTGACTTTC	CASSRNRVTSSGANVLTF
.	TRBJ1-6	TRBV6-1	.	TGTGCCAGCAGTCAGGACTGGGCCTTAGGGCTACCCCTCCACTTT	CASSQDWALGLPLHF
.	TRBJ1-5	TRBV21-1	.	TGTGCCAGCAGCAAAGCGCGAGCGCCACGGGGCAATCAGCCCCAGCATTTT	CASSKARAPRGNQPQHF
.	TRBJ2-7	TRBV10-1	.	TGCGCCAGCAGTGAGAACAACTACGAGCAGTACTTC	CASSENNYEQYF
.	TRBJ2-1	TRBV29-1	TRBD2	TGCAGCGTTGGGGGGGGGACTTTCCAGGACAATGAGCAGTTCTTC	CSVGGGTFQDNEQFF
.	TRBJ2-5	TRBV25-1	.	TGTGCCAGCAGTGGAGAGAGAACCCAAGCCTCTGAGACCCAGTACTTC	CASSGERTQASETQYF
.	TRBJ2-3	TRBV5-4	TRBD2	TGTGCCAGCAGCTTGGAAGCTTCGGGGGGTTCAGATACGCAGTATTTT	CASSLEASGGSDTQYF
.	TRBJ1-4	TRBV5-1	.	TGCGCCAGCAGCTTGGTCGAGTTGAGGGGGAATGGAGAACTGTTTTTT	CASSLVELRGNGELFF
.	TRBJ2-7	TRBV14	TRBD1	TGTGCCAGCAGCCCAGAACAGGGGGCCTCCTACGAGCAGTACTTC	CASSPEQGASYEQYF